Listed below are T cell receptor beta chains from one sample, sequenced in a study of metastatic and nonmetastatic thyroid tumors. Through MiXCR, TCRdb re-clonotyped the PCR reads. This sample has 35,000 to 45,000 clones, with around 20% found just once. Sequenced: blood. The receptors here all came from a female donor with papillary thyroid cancer or a benign thyroid nodule (not recorded which). Some clones in this sample may be carry-over from other donors' samples. Each CDR3 is given with its conserved first and last residue.

CDR3 protein: CASSRRDTDRGYTF; V gene: TRBV6-1
CDR3 protein: CASSILASDQPQHF; V gene: TRBV19
CDR3 protein: CASSLGQTYEQYF; V gene: TRBV11-3
CDR3 protein: CASSEPGQGTYEQYF; V gene: TRBV6-1
CDR3 protein: CASKAGTSNSPLHF; V gene: TRBV6-2/TRBV6-3
CDR3 protein: CASSGAGLGTSGYEHYF; V gene: TRBV12-3/TRBV12-4
CDR3 protein: CASSVMAGPDTQYF; V gene: TRBV6-4
CDR3 protein: CSASSLTSVRAGIMPDTQYF; V gene: TRBV20-1
CDR3 protein: CASSFGPGNTIYF; V gene: TRBV7-9
CDR3 protein: CASREARGRLSGSNQPQHF; V gene: TRBV19
CDR3 protein: CASSLNLGLAGVGEQYF; V gene: TRBV5-6
CDR3 protein: CASSSFEGEQYF; V gene: TRBV11-3
CDR3 protein: CASSLVQGLCVAKNIQYF; V gene: TRBV11-1
CDR3 protein: CSAGTSGAYEQYF; V gene: TRBV20-1
CDR3 protein: CASQRAGSYNSPLHF; V gene: TRBV12-3/TRBV12-4
CDR3 protein: CASSLYQGGIESGNQPQHF; V gene: TRBV28
CDR3 protein: CASSDGTASSYNEQFF; V gene: TRBV6-4
CDR3 protein: CARTPRTSVSTDTQYF; V gene: TRBV6-1
CDR3 protein: CASSATREETQYF; V gene: TRBV2
CDR3 protein: CATGDSHTDTQYF; V gene: TRBV24-1
CDR3 protein: CASIPGYGSGSNEQFF; V gene: TRBV11-1
CDR3 protein: CASSITSGTDTQYF; V gene: TRBV19
CDR3 protein: CASSEAWVEFGNTIYF; V gene: TRBV6-1
CDR3 protein: CASSQRMNTEAFF; V gene: TRBV6-1